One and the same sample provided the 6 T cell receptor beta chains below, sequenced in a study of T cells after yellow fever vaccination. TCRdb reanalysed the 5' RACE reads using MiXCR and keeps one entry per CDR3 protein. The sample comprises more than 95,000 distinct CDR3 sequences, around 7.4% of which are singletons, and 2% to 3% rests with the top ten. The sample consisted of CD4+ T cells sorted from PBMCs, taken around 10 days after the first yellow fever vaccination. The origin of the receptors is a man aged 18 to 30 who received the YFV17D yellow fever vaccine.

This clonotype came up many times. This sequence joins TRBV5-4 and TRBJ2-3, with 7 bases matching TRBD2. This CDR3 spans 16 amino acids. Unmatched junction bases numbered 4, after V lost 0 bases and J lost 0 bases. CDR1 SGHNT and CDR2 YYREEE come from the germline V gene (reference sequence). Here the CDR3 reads CASSLGSGVSTDTQYF. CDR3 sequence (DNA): TGTGCCAGCAGCTTGGGGAGCGGGGTCAGCACAGATACGCAGTATTTT.

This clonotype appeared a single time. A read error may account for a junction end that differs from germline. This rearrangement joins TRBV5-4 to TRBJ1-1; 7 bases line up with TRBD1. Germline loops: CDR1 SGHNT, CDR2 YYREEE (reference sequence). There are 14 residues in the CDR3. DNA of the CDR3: TGTGCCAGCAGTAGAGGGACAGCTAACACTGAAGCTCTCTTT. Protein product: CASSRGTANTEALF.

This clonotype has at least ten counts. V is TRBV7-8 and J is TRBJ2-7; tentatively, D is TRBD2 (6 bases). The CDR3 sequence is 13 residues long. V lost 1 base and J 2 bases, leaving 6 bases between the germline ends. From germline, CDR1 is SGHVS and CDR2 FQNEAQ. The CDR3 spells CASSLGEAYEQYV. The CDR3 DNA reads TGTGCCAGCAGCTTAGGGGAGGCCTACGAGCAGTACGTC.

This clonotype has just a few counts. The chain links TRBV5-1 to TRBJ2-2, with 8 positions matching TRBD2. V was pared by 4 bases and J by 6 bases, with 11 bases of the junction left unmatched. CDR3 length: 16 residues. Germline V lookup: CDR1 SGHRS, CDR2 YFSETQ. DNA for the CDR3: TGCGCCAGCAGCCCAGCGGGGGCCGGCGTAGCCGGGGAGCTGTTTTTT. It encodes CASSPAGAGVAGELFF.

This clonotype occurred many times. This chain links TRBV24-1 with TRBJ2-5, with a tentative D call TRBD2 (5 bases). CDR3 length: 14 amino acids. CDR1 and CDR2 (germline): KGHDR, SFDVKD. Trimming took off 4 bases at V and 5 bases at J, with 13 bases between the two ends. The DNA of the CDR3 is TGTGCCACCAGTGACCCCGGACTGCGGGAGACCCAGTACTTC. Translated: CATSDPGLRETQYF.

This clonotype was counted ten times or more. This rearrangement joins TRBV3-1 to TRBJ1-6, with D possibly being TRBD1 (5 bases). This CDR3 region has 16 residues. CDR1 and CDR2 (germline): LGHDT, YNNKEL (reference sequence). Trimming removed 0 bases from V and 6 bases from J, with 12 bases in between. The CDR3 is CASSQDRAFRNSPLHF. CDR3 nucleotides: TGTGCCAGCAGCCAAGACAGGGCTTTCCGTAATTCACCCCTCCACTTT.